This T cell receptor beta chain is from a study of blood T cell repertoires in COVID-19. Measured with immunoSEQ multiplex PCR; TCRdb has only the in-frame clones, and not every one. The sample shows roughly 100,000 clones, around nine tenths of them seen only once. The sequenced sample consisted of peripheral blood. The origin of this receptor is a human donor in a cohort sampled during active COVID-19.

CDR3 region: CSGRDSSYEQYF. The CDR3, as DNA: TGCAGCGGACGGGACAGTTCCTACGAGCAGTACTTC. The chain couples TRBV29-1 to TRBJ2-7, with 7 bases matching TRBD1. Germline-derived CDR1 and CDR2 are SQVTM and ANQGSEA. The CDR3 totals 12 residues. Trimming at V came to 7 bases and at J to 1 base, leaving 4 bases not matched to a gene.